This T cell receptor (beta chain) was documented in a study of T cells in Graves' hyperthyroidism and ophthalmopathy (dated by TCRdb to about 2019). Describing the broader study: Peripheral blood samples were taken at the time of initial diagnosis, prior to any treatment. In roughly six Graves' hyperthyroidism patients, the study also compared T-cell repertoires from thyroid tissue with T-cell repertoires from blood. After blood sampling, hyperthyroidism patients were treated with methimazole at a starting dose of 30 mg daily, and ophthalmopathy patients were treated with high-dose intravenous methylprednisolone. TCR Vbeta CDR3 sequencing of 120 to 150 peripheral blood samples (43 ophthalmopathy, 75 hyperthyroidism and approximately 17 progressor patients) is reported in the paper. Prospective prediction of ophthalmopathy was tested in an independent validation cohort of approximately 18 hyperthyroidism patients and 17 patients who later progressed to ophthalmopathy. TCR V-J signatures able to tell the groups apart were searched for in a discovery cohort of 90 to 100 patients, of whom fewer than 45 had Graves' ophthalmopathy and around 58 had stable Graves' hyperthyroidism. For training and testing, the 110 or so patients in the discovery cohort were randomly divided in a 7:3 ratio. General study outcomes and caveats: No statistical method was used to set the sample size in advance, and investigators knew the group allocation. Most expanded thyroid clonotypes (frequency above 0.001) were also detected in blood, a finding suggesting that blood repertoires may reflect thyroid immune responses. In validation, the model predicted progression to ophthalmopathy a median of around 6.5 months before onset, with approximately 71% sensitivity and nearly 75% specificity. A 13 V-J signature model separated ophthalmopathy from stable hyperthyroidism, with approximately 87% sensitivity and about 81% specificity in cross-validation and 80%/75% in testing.

TCR beta CDR3 regions were amplified from RNA transcripts. A first-round RT-PCR of the TCR CDR3 used the HTBI primer set with the Qiagen OneStep RT-PCR kit. A second multiplex PCR round built the libraries, followed by size selection and purification. The libraries were sequenced on an Illumina HiSeq2000 using paired-end 100 bp reads. In the original analysis: Raw data were processed with SOAPnuke, discarding reads with adapters, uncalled bases, mean Phred below 15, or no exact constant-primer or identifier match. High-quality paired reads were merged with COPE v1.2.5, and unique nucleotide sequences were defined as clonotypes. MiTCR v1.1 was used to align the clonotypes against IMGT TRBV, TRBD and TRBJ reference segments. Only V-J combinations with frequency above 0.0001, covering 99% to 99.2% of repertoires, were analysed. The TCS score was defined as the ratio of F50 (clonal expansion) to E x V (chaos), calculated using BLOSUM62-based TCRdist between CDR3 peptides within each V-J. Welch's t-statistics and random forest reduced 450 to 600 V-J features to some 14, which were used in a naive Bayes classifier (R e1071). TCRdb handled the public reads itself, with Q25 trimming in fastp and clone calling in MiXCR, and kept productive beta chains. Identical CDR3 protein sequences are pooled into one entry, listed with their most common genes and DNA. The V and J calls and clone size are TCRdb's, not the authors'. A total of roughly 740,000 distinct CDR3 sequences appear in this sample, about 16% of them only once. Approximately 8.4% of the sample lies in the top ten.

The CDR3 sequence holds 12 residues, the cysteine and phenylalanine included. Only CDR3 DNA is held: 36 bases, read in frame from base 1. CDR1 and CDR2 are drawn from the germline V gene: SQVTM, ANQGSEA. Trimming leaves V shorter by 2 bases and J shorter by 3 bases, with the junction holding 1 base beyond the gene matches. Stable Graves' hyperthyroidism was defined as the absence of progression to ophthalmopathy over 18 months of follow-up. Hyperthyroidism patients were newly diagnosed, had a disease duration of under 2 months, and were aged 18 to 65 years. The study excluded patients with uncontrolled infections, other autoimmune diseases, pregnancy or lactation. Clinical symptoms, serum thyroxine and TRAb, thyroid ultrasound, and orbital computed tomography formed the basis for the diagnoses. Ficoll-Paque density gradient centrifugation was used to isolate PBMCs from approximately 10 ml of fresh peripheral blood. Total RNA was extracted using Trizol reagent, and RNA quality was assessed on an Agilent 2100 Bioanalyzer.

This clonotype came up many times. Its specific antigen is unknown. No much larger clonotype is one base removed from it; base qualities were not supplied. This clonotype originated in a man younger than 35 with Graves' hyperthyroidism. Sequenced sample: blood. The V gene is TRBV29-1 and the J gene is TRBJ2-7, with TRBD1 matching 7 junction bases. The bases are TGCAGCGTTGAAAGACAGGGCTACGAGCAGTACTTC. It translates as CSVERQGYEQYF.